This TCR beta chain is drawn from a study of Ad26.COV2.S vaccination and SARS-CoV-2 variants. Clones were read by immunoSEQ multiplex PCR, and TCRdb kept only the in-frame ones, dropping some. The data contain over 350,000 clones, about 85% of them seen just once; the ten biggest clones take up roughly 3.2%. Treatment given: around 19 received Ad26.COV2.S at low or high dose, single or two shots; about 5 received placebo; per-sample allocation not given. Specimen acquisition occurred on day 63 following the initial vaccine or placebo injection. Germline V gives CDR1 SEHNR, CDR2 FQNEAQ (reference sequence). The ends were cut back, 2 bases at V and 10 bases at J, with 20 bases in the middle. The CDR3 spans 15 residues.

The chain recombines TRBV7-9 with TRBJ1-1; TRBD1 might be the D (5 bases). This TCR came from a person between 18 and 65 years old who received the Ad26.COV2.S COVID-19 vaccine or a placebo. The sample was peripheral blood, taken in a trial of Ad26.COV2.S vaccine versus placebo. This chain's CDR3 is CASSLTRRDGTSAFF. CDR3 nucleotides: TGTGCCAGCAGCTTAACACGGCGGGACGGCACTTCAGCTTTCTTT.